A selection of T cell receptor beta chains follows, all from one sample in a study of glioma-infiltrating T cells after dendritic cell vaccination. The table came from immunoSEQ multiplex PCR; TCRdb's copy has only in-frame clones and leaves some out. The table shows 45,000 to 60,000 clones, with around 85% occurring only once. The source material was blood, sampled after dendritic cell vaccination. These receptors were obtained from a human donor with glioblastoma. The CDR3 runs from the conserved cysteine through the conserved F or W. D genes are given only for firm matches. The size field is filled for only some rows; it gives once, few, many or a size class.

TRBJ1-2 . TRBV2 . CASRTDNYGYTF TGTGCCAGCAGAACTGATAACTATGGCTACACCTTC
TRBJ1-6 once TRBV25-1 TRBD1 CASRHSDRGNSPLHF TGTGCCAGCAGGCACTCGGACAGGGGCAATTCACCCCTCCACTTT
TRBJ1-2 once TRBV29-1 TRBD1 CSAVTGESYTF TGCAGCGCTGTGACAGGGGAGAGCTACACCTTC
TRBJ2-3 . TRBV5-1 . CASSLHEGDTQYF TGCGCCAGCAGCTTACACGAGGGAGATACGCAGTATTTT
TRBJ2-7 . TRBV10-1 TRBD1 CASSERGPSEQYF TGCGCCAGCAGTGAAAGGGGGCCCTCCGAGCAGTACTTC
TRBJ2-5 . TRBV4-2 TRBD2 CASSLRGGGEETQYF TGTGCCAGCAGTCTCCGGGGGGGCGGGGAAGAGACCCAGTACTTC
TRBJ1-1 . TRBV2 TRBD1 CASAGGIYTEAFF TGTGCCAGCGCAGGGGGCATATACACTGAAGCTTTCTTT
TRBJ2-1 . TRBV19 . CASSIRHNEQFF TGTGCCAGTAGTATTCGACATAATGAGCAGTTCTTC
TRBJ2-1 . TRBV5-1 TRBD2 CATTVSGGQDNEQFF TGCGCCACCACCGTTAGCGGGGGGCAAGACAATGAGCAGTTCTTC
TRBJ1-1 . TRBV6-1 . CASRREVGTEAFF TGTGCCAGCAGGAGGGAGGTAGGGACTGAAGCTTTCTTT
TRBJ1-2 . TRBV2 . CASSGEQGELYGYTF TGTGCCAGCAGTGGGGAACAGGGAGAACTCTATGGCTACACCTTC
TRBJ2-7 . TRBV11-3 . CASSLGHRDEQYF TGTGCCAGCAGCTTGGGACACAGGGACGAGCAGTACTTC
TRBJ1-6 . TRBV27 TRBD1 CASSLAQGASFNSPLHF TGTGCCAGCAGTTTGGCACAGGGGGCCTCCTTTAATTCACCCCTCCACTTT
TRBJ2-3 . TRBV15 TRBD2 CATRAYRGGGTDTQYF TGTGCCACCAGAGCCTACCGCGGGGGAGGTACAGATACGCAGTATTTT
TRBJ2-7 . TRBV5-4 . CASSLGPGSSYEQYF TGTGCCAGCAGCTTGGGGCCGGGGAGCTCCTACGAGCAGTACTTC
TRBJ2-3 . TRBV4-2 TRBD2 CASSQTGTSGTDTQYF TGTGCCAGCAGCCAAACCGGGACTAGCGGCACAGATACGCAGTATTTT
TRBJ1-2 . TRBV5-4 TRBD1 CASSQGQVGGYTF TGTGCCAGCAGCCAAGGACAGGTTGGGGGCTACACCTTC
TRBJ2-1 . TRBV6-5 . CASRVTGYNEQFF TGTGCCAGCAGGGTAACAGGGTACAATGAGCAGTTCTTC
TRBJ2-1 . TRBV15 . CATSRVPGNEQFF TGTGCCACCAGCAGAGTCCCCGGCAATGAGCAGTTCTTC
TRBJ2-7 . TRBV4-1 TRBD1 CASSQVPTGDYEQYF TGCGCCAGCAGCCAAGTCCCTACAGGGGACTACGAGCAGTACTTC
TRBJ2-7 few TRBV13 TRBD1 CASSFIRRGQSEQYF TGTGCCAGCAGCTTCATTCGCAGGGGGCAAAGCGAGCAGTACTTC
TRBJ2-2 . TRBV7-2 TRBD1 CASSGQGGTGELFF TGTGCCAGCAGTGGACAGGGAGGCACCGGGGAGCTGTTTTTT
TRBJ1-1 once TRBV5-1 TRBD1 CASRKMAGGRDTEAFF TGCGCCAGCCGCAAGATGGCAGGGGGTAGGGACACTGAAGCTTTCTTT
TRBJ1-6 . TRBV4-1 . CASSHSGRGALVDNSPLHF TGCGCCAGCAGCCATTCCGGGCGGGGGGCGCTGGTTGATAATTCACCCCTCCACTTT
TRBJ1-2 . TRBV7-9 . CASRQEGDGYTF TGTGCCAGCAGACAAGAGGGGGACGGCTACACCTTC
TRBJ2-3 . TRBV4-1 TRBD2 CASSQEPAAGTRIGDTQYF TGCGCCAGCAGCCAAGAGCCGGCCGCCGGGACTAGAATAGGAGATACGCAGTATTTT
TRBJ2-7 . TRBV5-1 . CASSSIIDGLAYEQYF TGCGCCAGCAGCTCCATCATCGACGGGCTAGCTTACGAGCAGTACTTC
TRBJ1-3 . TRBV11-1 TRBD1 CASSVNRGTGNTIYF TGTGCCAGCAGCGTAAACAGGGGTACTGGAAACACCATATATTTT
TRBJ2-5 . TRBV7-2 TRBD1 CASSLGGWDRVQETQYF TGTGCCAGCAGCTTAGGGGGTTGGGACAGGGTCCAAGAGACCCAGTACTTC
TRBJ1-1 . TRBV6-5 TRBD1 CASSLDRGVDTEAFF TGTGCCAGCAGTCTGGACAGGGGGGTTGACACTGAAGCTTTCTTT
TRBJ1-4 . TRBV11-3 TRBD1 CASSKTGTNEKLFF TGTGCCAGCAGCAAGACAGGGACTAATGAAAAACTGTTTTTT
TRBJ2-3 . TRBV4-3 . CASSQFRRGSTDTQYF TGCGCCAGCAGCCAATTTCGACGGGGGAGCACAGATACGCAGTATTTT
TRBJ1-2 . TRBV7-2 TRBD1 CASSPGGIADGYTF TGTGCCAGCAGCCCAGGGGGGATCGCGGATGGCTACACCTTC
TRBJ2-2 . TRBV6-5 TRBD1 CASRDGTGSTGELFF TGTGCCAGCAGGGACGGGACAGGGAGCACCGGGGAGCTGTTTTTT
TRBJ1-1 . TRBV11-3 TRBD1 CASSLGQGLVNTEAFF TGTGCCAGCAGCTTGGGACAGGGGCTAGTGAACACTGAAGCTTTCTTT
TRBJ2-7 . TRBV18 TRBD1 CATRTGSSYEQYF TGTGCCACCCGGACAGGGAGCTCCTACGAGCAGTACTTC
TRBJ1-1 . TRBV5-1 . CASTLQGSNTEAFF TGCGCCAGCACCCTTCAGGGTTCGAACACTGAAGCTTTCTTT
TRBJ2-1 . TRBV9 TRBD2 CASSTRAGVGEQFF TGTGCCAGCAGCACTCGTGCGGGGGTGGGTGAGCAGTTCTTC
TRBJ1-1 . TRBV11-2 TRBD1 CASSVGQGANTEAFF TGTGCCAGCAGCGTGGGACAGGGGGCTAACACTGAAGCTTTCTTT
TRBJ1-5 . TRBV27 . CASSRTASNQPQHF TGTGCCAGCAGTAGGACAGCTAGCAATCAGCCCCAGCATTTT
TRBJ2-2 few TRBV6-4 TRBD2 CASSDLGGGTGELFF TGTGCCAGCAGTGACCTCGGGGGGGGCACCGGGGAGCTGTTTTTT
TRBJ2-5 . TRBV4-2 . CASSHNGERYQETQYF TGTGCCAGCAGCCACAATGGGGAGCGTTACCAAGAGACCCAGTACTTC
TRBJ2-7 . TRBV5-1 TRBD1 CASRDGTASTYEQYF TGCGCCAGCAGAGATGGGACAGCTTCCACCTACGAGCAGTACTTC
TRBJ1-1 once TRBV5-1 TRBD1 CASTHGMAGGRGTEAFF TGCGCCAGCACGCACGGGATGGCAGGGGGCCGGGGCACTGAAGCTTTCTTT
TRBJ1-2 . TRBV4-1 TRBD1 CASSQGTSGGWYGYTF TGCGCCAGCAGCCAAGGGACGTCAGGGGGTTGGTATGGCTACACCTTC
TRBJ2-7 . TRBV19 TRBD2 CASSSTSGGAYEQYF TGTGCCAGTAGTTCGACTAGCGGGGGGGCCTACGAGCAGTACTTC
TRBJ1-3 . TRBV4-1 . CASSETDIFSGNTIYF TGCGCCAGCAGCGAAACCGACATTTTCTCTGGAAACACCATATATTTT
TRBJ1-2 . TRBV18 . CASSPPGREFYGYTF TGTGCCAGCTCACCGCCAGGGAGGGAATTCTATGGCTACACCTTC